This T cell receptor (beta chain) appears in the sequencing data of a study of CD4+ T cells in melanoma (dated by TCRdb to about 2022). Turning to the overall study: The study investigated neoantigen-specific CD4+ T cells in human melanoma. General conclusions and limits of the study: Neoantigen-specific CD4+ T cells in melanoma were reported to have a range of differentiation states. The report described a correlation between neoantigen-specific CD4+ T cells and the function of CD8+ T cells, macrophages and B cells.

CDR1 and CDR2, per the germline V gene, are SGHRS and YFSETQ. The CDR3 runs 14 residues from the cysteine to the phenylalanine. CDR3 DNA is the only sequence kept; it has 42 bases, read in frame from the first base. V is pared back by 2 bases and J by 4 bases, with 10 bases lying between the germline termini. Library preparation employed the immunoSEQ multiplex PCR assay. Sourced from immuneACCESS, this table was stored by TCRdb with only in-frame sequences that have V and J called. A share of the clones is absent; for the studies checked, an unresolved V gene accounts for under half, and the remainder has no known explanation. The sample has roughly 12,000 clones on record, approximately 70% of them singletons. Over 8.5% of the sample is taken by the ten largest. Patients with melanoma were used as donors. Concerning this clone itself: Its target antigen remains unknown. No clone much larger than this one lies a single base away; base qualities are absent.

The specimen was cells from a culture (not recorded whether cultured in vitro). The rearranged chain carries TRBV5-1 and TRBJ2-1, with the D gene not clear enough to name. This TCR came from a human donor with melanoma. The DNA sequence follows: TGCGCCAGCAGCTTCATGGATTTTTACAATGAGCAGTTCTTC. This gives the protein CASSFMDFYNEQFF. Beyond the CDR3, the reference TRBV5-1 and TRBJ2-1 genes provide the residues; the full variable domain reads: KAGVTQTPRYLIKTRGQQVTLSCSPISGHRSVSWYQQTPGQGLQFLFEYFSETQRNKGNFPGRFSGRQFSNSRSEMNVSTLELGDSALYLCASSFMDFYNEQFFGPGTRLTVL.